These 16 T cell receptor beta chains were sequenced from one sample in a study of Graves' ophthalmopathy and Graves' hyperthyroidism. Transcripts of RNA were the source for amplifying TCR beta CDR3 regions. The workflow started with a first-round RT-PCR run with HTBI primers and then moved on to a second-round multiplex PCR. TCRdb reprocessed the multiplex PCR reads with MiXCR, giving one entry per CDR3 protein. The table has about 340,000 distinct CDR3 sequences, roughly 15% seen once. The sequencing input was peripheral blood. These receptors all come from an adult man with Graves' ophthalmopathy.

This clonotype has a count of ten or more. This sequence joins TRBV20-1 and TRBJ2-5, with a tentative D call TRBD1 (6 bases). Trimming removed 2 bases from V and 1 base from J, with 17 bases in between. CDR3 length: 16 amino acids. From germline, CDR1 is DFQATT and CDR2 SNEGSKA (reference sequence). The CDR3 DNA sequence: TGCAGTGCTAGAAGTTTGGACAGCCCACTCCAAGAGACCCAGTACTTC. As protein: CSARSLDSPLQETQYF.

This clonotype was recorded at least ten times. The V call is TRBV12-3 or TRBV12-4, the J call TRBJ2-7; D is unresolved. The CDR3 length is 11 residues. V dropped 5 bases and J dropped 4 bases, with 6 bases sitting between them. The CDR3 region is CASSQLYEQYF. Here the CDR3 DNA reads TGTGCCAGCAGTCAATTATACGAGCAGTACTTC.

The chain joins TRBV4-1 to TRBJ1-1; maybe TRBD1 (5 bases). Trimming pared 6 bases from V and 8 bases from J, leaving 22 bases between. The germline CDR1 and CDR2 sequences are MGHRA and YSYEKL. The CDR3 spans 15 residues. The CDR3 loop is CASRPLEVQGTEAFF. CDR3 DNA sequence: TGCGCCAGCAGACCCCTCGAAGTCCAAGGGACGGAAGCTTTCTTT.

This clonotype was seen at least ten times. The chain combines TRBV12-3 or TRBV12-4 with TRBJ1-1, with D possibly TRBD1 on 5 matching bases. This CDR3 contains 14 residues. V was shortened by 2 bases and J by 2 bases, with 9 bases between the two germline ends. CDR3 bases: TGTGCCAGCAGTTTATCGGGGGTTAACACTGAAGCTTTCTTT. Translating it yields CASSLSGVNTEAFF.

This clonotype was found many times. The chain uses TRBV7-9 and TRBJ2-5, with D unresolved. The CDR3 is 15 amino acids. Trimming cost V 1 base and J 1 base, with 10 bases left between them. Looked up from germline, CDR1 is SEHNR and CDR2 is FQNEAQ (reference sequence). The CDR3 DNA follows: TGTGCCAGCAGCTTAGGCAGCAAGACCCAAGAGACCCAGTACTTC. Residues: CASSLGSKTQETQYF.

This chain links TRBV6-1 with TRBJ2-2; TRBD1 matches at 11 bases. With 6 bases clipped from V and 2 bases from J, the junction kept 2 bases outside the gene matches. The CDR3 length is 15 residues. Germline V gene sequence: CDR1 MNHNS, CDR2 SASEGT. The CDR3 reads CASRGTGGNTGELFF. In DNA form, the CDR3 reads TGTGCCAGCAGGGGGACAGGGGGAAACACCGGGGAGCTGTTTTTT.

This clonotype showed up many times. The rearrangement links TRBV3-1 to TRBJ1-1; D not resolved. V lost 0 bases to trimming and J lost 6 bases, with 11 bases between them. The CDR3 has 14 amino acids. The germline V gene has CDR1 LGHDT and CDR2 YNNKEL (reference sequence). In DNA form, the CDR3 reads TGTGCCAGCAGCCAAGATGCGATATATTCTGAAGCTTTCTTT. Amino acid sequence: CASSQDAIYSEAFF. Drawing the rest from reference TRBV3-1 and TRBJ1-1, the complete variable domain is DTAVSQTPKYLVTQMGNDKSIKCEQNLGHDTMYWYKQDSKKFLKIMFSYNNKELIINETVPNRFSPKSPDKAHLNLHINSLELGDSAVYFCASSQDAIYSEAFFGQGTRLTVV.

The sample holds many counts of this clonotype. The chain combines TRBV10-3 with TRBJ2-7, with 7 positions matching TRBD1. The V and J ends lost 7 bases and 6 bases, in that order; junction bases with no gene match: 6. This CDR3 has 12 amino acids. Germline CDR1 and CDR2: ENHRY and SYGVKD. The CDR3 loop is CAIMDRFGEQYF. CDR3 nucleotide sequence: TGTGCCATCATGGACAGGTTTGGCGAGCAGTACTTC.

This clonotype occurred many times. The chain couples TRBV6-9 to TRBJ2-5; no clear D gene. CDR1 is MNHGY and CDR2 is SVAAGI in the germline V gene. V was cut by 2 bases and J by 5 bases, with 12 bases left in between. This CDR3 contains 14 residues. The CDR3 sequence is CASSYKGFQETQYF. The CDR3 DNA follows: TGTGCCAGCAGTTATAAGGGCTTCCAGGAGACCCAGTACTTC.

This clonotype appeared many times. The rearrangement joins TRBV19 to TRBJ1-2, with D possibly being TRBD1 (5 bases). With 7 bases removed from V and 13 bases from J, the gap between germline ends came to 25 bases. CDR1 and CDR2 from the germline V gene are LNHDA and SQIVND (reference sequence). The CDR3 length is 14 residues. CDR3 in amino acids: CASTPSMWRGGGTF. CDR3 DNA sequence: TGTGCCAGTACCCCTTCCATGTGGAGGGGCGGTGGCACCTTC.

This chain joins TRBV2 and TRBJ2-7; D is ambiguous. CDR1 and CDR2 from the germline V gene are SNHLY and FYNNEI. The CDR3 has 13 amino acids. Trimming removed 7 bases at V and 2 bases at J, with 12 bases between. The CDR3 reads CASKVEPTYEQYF. The CDR3 bases are TGTGCCAGCAAGGTTGAACCCACCTACGAGCAGTACTTC.

This chain joins TRBV7-2 and TRBJ2-7; D perhaps matches TRBD1 (5 bases). Trimming took 5 bases from V and 4 from J, leaving 15 bases between them. Germline V gene data show CDR1 as SGHTA and CDR2 as FQGNSA. This CDR3 is 14 amino acids long. This CDR3 is CASSPQVGPYEQYF. Written as DNA, the CDR3 is TGTGCCAGCAGCCCACAGGTGGGGCCTTACGAGCAGTACTTC.

The chain employs TRBV12-3 or TRBV12-4 and TRBJ1-2; possible D gene TRBD1, 5 bases. This CDR3 region has 13 residues. Trimming stripped 6 bases from V and 4 bases from J, with 12 bases between. CDR3 DNA sequence: TGTGCCAGCAGCCGAGACAGCGTCTATGGCTACACCTTC. This encodes CASSRDSVYGYTF.

In this sample, this clonotype turned up many times. The chain links TRBV5-1 to TRBJ2-2; tentatively, D is TRBD1 (6 bases). V was shortened by 1 base and J by 3 bases, with 13 bases between the two germline ends. The V gene's germline CDR1 is SGHRS and CDR2 YFSETQ. The CDR3 is 16 residues long. The CDR3 bases are TGCGCCAGCAGCTTGTCAGGGGCGCTGGACACCGGGGAGCTGTTTTTT. This gives the protein CASSLSGALDTGELFF.

V is TRBV24-1 and J is TRBJ1-5; 7 nucleotides align to TRBD1. J was trimmed by 2 bases and V by 4 bases; bases with no gene match: 10. Germline assignment: CDR1 KGHDR and CDR2 SFDVKD. The CDR3 loop spans 17 amino acids. CDR3 in amino acids: CATSDSGGVGGNQPQHF. The CDR3 DNA is TGTGCCACCAGTGACTCAGGGGGGGTAGGTGGCAATCAGCCCCAGCATTTT.

On this clonotype itself: This CDR3 fails to terminate in the conserved phenylalanine or tryptophan, so it likely reflects a read error. The limits of the CDR3 on the DNA are not certain, so only TCRdb's listed CDR3 is given. The V and J genes are TRBV27 and TRBJ2-5; the table's D call, TRBD2, has no DNA check behind it. Germline CDR1 and CDR2: MNHEY and SMNVEV (reference sequence). The CDR3 adds up to 14 amino acids, both ends counted. This CDR3 is CASSLMSAGETQHS.